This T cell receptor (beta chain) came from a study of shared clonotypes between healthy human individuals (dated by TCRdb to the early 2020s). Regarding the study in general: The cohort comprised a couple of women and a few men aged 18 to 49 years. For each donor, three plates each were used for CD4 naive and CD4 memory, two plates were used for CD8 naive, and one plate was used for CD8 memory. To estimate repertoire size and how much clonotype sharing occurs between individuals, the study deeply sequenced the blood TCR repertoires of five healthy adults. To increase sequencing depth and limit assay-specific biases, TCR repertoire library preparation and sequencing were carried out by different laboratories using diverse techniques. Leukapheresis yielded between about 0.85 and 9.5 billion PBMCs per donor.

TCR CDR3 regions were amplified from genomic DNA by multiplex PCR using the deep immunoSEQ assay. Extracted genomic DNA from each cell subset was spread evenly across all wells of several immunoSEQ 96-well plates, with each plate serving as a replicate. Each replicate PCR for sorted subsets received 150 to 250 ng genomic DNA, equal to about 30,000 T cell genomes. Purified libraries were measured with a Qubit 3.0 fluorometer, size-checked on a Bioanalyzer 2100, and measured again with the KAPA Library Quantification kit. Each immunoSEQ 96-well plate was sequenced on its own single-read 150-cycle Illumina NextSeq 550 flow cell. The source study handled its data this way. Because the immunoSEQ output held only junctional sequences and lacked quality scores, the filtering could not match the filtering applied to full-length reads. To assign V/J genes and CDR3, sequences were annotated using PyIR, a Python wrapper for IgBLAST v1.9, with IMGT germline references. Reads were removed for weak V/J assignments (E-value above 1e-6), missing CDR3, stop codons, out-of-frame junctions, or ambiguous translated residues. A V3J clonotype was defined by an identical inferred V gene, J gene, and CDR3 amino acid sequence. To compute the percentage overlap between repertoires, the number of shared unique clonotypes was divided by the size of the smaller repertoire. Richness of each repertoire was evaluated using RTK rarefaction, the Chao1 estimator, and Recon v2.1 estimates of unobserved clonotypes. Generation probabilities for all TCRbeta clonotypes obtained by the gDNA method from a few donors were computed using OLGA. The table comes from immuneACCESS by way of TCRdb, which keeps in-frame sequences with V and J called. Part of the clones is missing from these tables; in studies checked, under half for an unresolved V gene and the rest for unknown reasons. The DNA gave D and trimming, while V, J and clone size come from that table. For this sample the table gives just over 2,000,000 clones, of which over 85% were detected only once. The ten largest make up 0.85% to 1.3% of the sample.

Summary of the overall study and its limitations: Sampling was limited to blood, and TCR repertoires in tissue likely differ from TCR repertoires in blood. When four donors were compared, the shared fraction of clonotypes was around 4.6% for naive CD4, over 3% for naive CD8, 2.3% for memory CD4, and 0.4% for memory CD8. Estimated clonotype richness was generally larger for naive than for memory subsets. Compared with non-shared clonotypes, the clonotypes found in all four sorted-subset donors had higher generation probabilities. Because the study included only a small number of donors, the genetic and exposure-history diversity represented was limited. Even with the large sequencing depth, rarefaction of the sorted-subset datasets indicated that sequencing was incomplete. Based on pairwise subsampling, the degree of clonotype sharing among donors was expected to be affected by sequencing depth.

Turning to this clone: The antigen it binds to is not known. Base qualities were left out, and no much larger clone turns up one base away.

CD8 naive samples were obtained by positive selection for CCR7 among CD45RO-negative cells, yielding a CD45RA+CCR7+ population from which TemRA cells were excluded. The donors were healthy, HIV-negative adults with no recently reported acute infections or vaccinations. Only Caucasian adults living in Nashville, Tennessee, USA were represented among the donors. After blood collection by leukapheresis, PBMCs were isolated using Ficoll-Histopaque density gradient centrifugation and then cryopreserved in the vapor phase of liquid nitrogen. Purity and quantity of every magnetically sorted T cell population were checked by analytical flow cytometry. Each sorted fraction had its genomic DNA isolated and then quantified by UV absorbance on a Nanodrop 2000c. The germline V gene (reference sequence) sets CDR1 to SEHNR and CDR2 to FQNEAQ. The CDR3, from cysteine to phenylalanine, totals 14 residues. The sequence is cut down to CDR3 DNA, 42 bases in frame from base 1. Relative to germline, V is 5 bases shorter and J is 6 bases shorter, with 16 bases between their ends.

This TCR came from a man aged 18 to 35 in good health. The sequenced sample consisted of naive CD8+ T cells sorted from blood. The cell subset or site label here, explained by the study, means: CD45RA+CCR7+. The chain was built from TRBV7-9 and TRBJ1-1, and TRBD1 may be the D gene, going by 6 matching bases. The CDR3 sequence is CASSPGASWAEAFF. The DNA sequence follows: TGTGCCAGCAGCCCAGGGGCCTCTTGGGCTGAAGCTTTCTTT.